What follows is one TCR beta chain and its context. Its antigen remains unidentified. This sample was included in a study of CD8 T cells in ankylosing spondylitis. In making TCR beta libraries, quantitative 5'-RACE with molecular barcodes was used. TCRdb re-called the 5' RACE reads through MiXCR, storing one row per CDR3 protein. The top ten hold 0.89% of the sample, which has 450,000 or so distinct CDR3 sequences, roughly 27% seen once. The CDR3 extends over 15 amino acids. Germline CDR1 is SGHTA and CDR2 is FQGNSA. The ends lost 0 bases at V and 7 bases at J; junction bases unmatched: 5. Study-level results: Blood of patients with ankylosing spondylitis appeared to be characterized by a TCR beta motif of several highly homologous variants. Within peripheral blood, clones linked to disease were CD8+ and relatively rare. Disease-linked clones reportedly concentrated significantly in matched ankylosing spondylitis synovial fluid.

V usage is TRBV7-2 and J usage is TRBJ2-1, with 8 bases that match TRBD2. The source of this sequence is a male donor with ankylosing spondylitis. Sample: blood, either unsorted or a sorted T cell fraction (not recorded which). The DNA for the CDR3 is TGTGCCAGCAGCTTAGCGGGAGGGACTAGAAATGAGCAGTTCTTC. Its translation: CASSLAGGTRNEQFF. The full variable domain, rest sourced from reference TRBV7-2 and TRBJ2-1, is GAGVSQSPSNKVTEKGKDVELRCDPISGHTALYWYRQSLGQGLEFLIYFQGNSAPDKSGLPSDRFSAERTGGSVSTLTIQRTQQEDSAVYLCASSLAGGTRNEQFFGPGTRLTVL.